The rows below give T cell receptor beta chains drawn from one sample of a study of CD8 T cells in ankylosing spondylitis. TCRdb called the 5' RACE reads again in MiXCR, with one record for every CDR3 protein. The table shows more than 250,000 distinct CDR3 sequences, with around a tenth occurring only once. The sample taken for sequencing was blood, either unsorted or a sorted T cell fraction (not recorded which). The receptors derive from a female donor with ankylosing spondylitis or in good health (not recorded which). Each CDR3 is given with its conserved first and last residue. D genes are given only for firm matches. Clone size appears in some rows only: once, few, many, or a class for an expanded clone.

V: TRBV3-1; J: TRBJ2-1; length: 12; D: -; size: -; CDR3: CASSLSVGEQFF; DNA: TGTGCCAGCAGCCTGTCTGTAGGTGAGCAGTTCTTC
V: TRBV12-3/TRBV12-4; J: TRBJ1-1; length: 14; D: -; size: many; CDR3: CASSLAQQNTEAFF; DNA: TGTGCCAGCAGTTTAGCGCAGCAGAACACTGAAGCTTTCTTT
V: TRBV14; J: TRBJ1-1; length: 17; D: TRBD1; size: -; CDR3: CASSQFRDRGRLVEAFF; DNA: TGTGCCAGCAGCCAATTTCGGGACAGGGGGCGGTTGGTTGAAGCTTTCTTT
V: TRBV6-2/TRBV6-3; J: TRBJ2-5; length: 17; D: -; size: -; CDR3: CASSTQTTGRYQETQYF; DNA: TGTGCCAGCAGTACACAAACAACAGGGAGGTACCAAGAGACCCAGTACTTC
V: TRBV12-3/TRBV12-4; J: TRBJ2-2; length: 14; D: -; size: many; CDR3: CASSLSANTGELFF; DNA: TGTGCCAGCAGCCTCAGTGCGAACACCGGGGAGCTGTTTTTT
V: TRBV28; J: TRBJ1-2; length: 13; D: TRBD1; size: many; CDR3: CATPGQGRSGYTF; DNA: TGTGCCACCCCGGGACAGGGGAGGAGTGGCTACACCTTC
V: TRBV20-1; J: TRBJ2-7; length: 15; D: -; size: many; CDR3: CSARDREWGVYEQYF; DNA: TGCAGTGCTAGAGATAGGGAGTGGGGGGTATACGAGCAGTACTTC
V: TRBV20-1; J: TRBJ1-4; length: 11; D: -; size: many; CDR3: CSAPYEEKLFF; DNA: TGCAGTGCCCCTTATGAAGAAAAACTGTTTTTT
V: TRBV5-6; J: TRBJ2-5; length: 14; D: -; size: many; CDR3: CASSLWVAPETQYF; DNA: TGTGCCAGCAGCTTATGGGTAGCCCCGGAGACCCAGTACTTC
V: TRBV6-5; J: TRBJ1-6; length: 15; D: -; size: many; CDR3: CASSYLGPYNSPLHF; DNA: TGTGCCAGCAGTTATCTGGGTCCATATAATTCACCCCTCCACTTT
V: TRBV3-1; J: TRBJ2-2; length: 17; D: TRBD2; size: -; CDR3: CASSQGGASGINGELFF; DNA: TGTGCCAGCAGCCAAGGTGGGGCTAGCGGGATCAACGGGGAGCTGTTTTTT
V: TRBV7-9; J: TRBJ1-5; length: 12; D: -; size: few; CDR3: CASSLGQGDQHF; DNA: TGTGCCAGCAGCTTAGGGCAGGGAGACCAGCATTTT
V: TRBV7-9; J: TRBJ2-1; length: 13; D: -; size: -; CDR3: CASSLGSREEQFF; DNA: TGTGCCAGCAGCTTAGGGTCCCGGGAAGAGCAGTTCTTC
V: TRBV9; J: TRBJ1-3; length: 13; D: -; size: many; CDR3: CASSVGDGNTIYF; DNA: TGTGCCAGCAGCGTCGGGGACGGAAACACCATATATTTT
V: TRBV11-3; J: TRBJ2-1; length: 15; D: -; size: -; CDR3: CASSLDRGTHNEQFF; DNA: TGTGCCAGCAGCTTAGATCGAGGGACCCACAATGAGCAGTTCTTC
V: TRBV5-1; J: TRBJ1-1; length: 14; D: -; size: many; CDR3: CASNPGALNTEAFF; DNA: TGCGCCAGCAACCCAGGGGCTTTGAACACTGAAGCTTTCTTT
V: TRBV11-2; J: TRBJ2-1; length: 16; D: TRBD2; size: many; CDR3: CASSLFVAGGGNEQFF; DNA: TGTGCCAGCAGCTTATTTGTCGCGGGGGGGGGAAATGAGCAGTTCTTC
V: TRBV20-1; J: TRBJ2-3; length: 16; D: TRBD1; size: -; CDR3: CSARGTRQGVADTQYF; DNA: TGCAGTGCTAGAGGAACTCGACAGGGTGTCGCAGATACGCAGTATTTT
V: TRBV20-1; J: TRBJ1-6; length: 16; D: -; size: -; CDR3: CCARLQGGSPRTPLHF; DNA: TGCTGTGCTAGATTGCAGGGAGGTTCCCCTAGGACACCCCTCCACTTT
V: TRBV20-1; J: TRBJ2-1; length: 15; D: -; size: many; CDR3: CSARIRQAPYNEQFF; DNA: TGCAGTGCCCGGATAAGACAGGCTCCATACAATGAGCAGTTCTTC
V: TRBV5-1; J: TRBJ2-2; length: 13; D: -; size: many; CDR3: CASSAASTGELFF; DNA: TGCGCCAGCAGCGCGGCATCGACCGGGGAGCTGTTTTTT
V: TRBV28; J: TRBJ1-1; length: 13; D: -; size: -; CDR3: CASSRTRTVEAFF; DNA: TGTGCCAGCAGCCGTACACGGACAGTTGAAGCTTTCTTT
V: TRBV18; J: TRBJ1-3; length: 16; D: TRBD1; size: many; CDR3: CASSPRDRGITSSIYF; DNA: TGTGCCAGCTCACCACGGGACAGGGGCATAACGTCGTCCATATATTTT
V: TRBV5-4; J: TRBJ2-1; length: 14; D: TRBD2; size: many; CDR3: CASSTGLGENEQFF; DNA: TGTGCCAGCAGCACGGGACTAGGGGAGAATGAGCAGTTCTTC
V: TRBV5-6; J: TRBJ2-2; length: 13; D: -; size: many; CDR3: CASSLGTAGELFF; DNA: TGTGCCAGCAGCTTGGGGACGGCCGGGGAGCTGTTTTTT
V: TRBV7-9; J: TRBJ2-2; length: 16; D: TRBD1; size: few; CDR3: CASSDKGQTYTGELFF; DNA: TGTGCCAGCAGCGACAAGGGACAGACATACACCGGGGAGCTGTTTTTT
V: TRBV4-1; J: TRBJ1-4; length: 15; D: -; size: once; CDR3: CASSQEVASRKELFF; DNA: TGCGCCAGCAGCCAAGAGGTGGCCTCTCGGAAGGAACTGTTTTTT
V: TRBV15; J: TRBJ1-3; length: 18; D: -; size: few; CDR3: CATSGDLREIRTGNTIYF; DNA: TGTGCCACCAGCGGCGACCTCCGGGAAATCCGAACTGGAAACACCATATATTTT
V: TRBV20-1; J: TRBJ1-2; length: 14; D: TRBD1; size: many; CDR3: CSATRDRGLWGYTF; DNA: TGCAGTGCTACCAGAGACAGGGGACTTTGGGGCTACACCTTC
V: TRBV12-3/TRBV12-4; J: TRBJ2-4; length: 18; D: -; size: -; CDR3: CASSLGGRATGRENIQYF; DNA: TGTGCCAGCAGTTTAGGAGGGAGGGCGACAGGGAGGGAAAACATTCAGTACTTC
V: TRBV5-1; J: TRBJ2-3; length: 14; D: -; size: many; CDR3: CASSSTTGTDTQYF; DNA: TGCGCCAGCAGCTCCACGACGGGCACAGATACGCAGTATTTT
V: TRBV7-7; J: TRBJ2-7; length: 13; D: -; size: many; CDR3: CASSGGDTGEQYF; DNA: TGTGCCAGCAGCGGAGGGGACACCGGCGAGCAGTACTTC
V: TRBV20-1; J: TRBJ1-2; length: 14; D: -; size: many; CDR3: CSASKRAISAGYTF; DNA: TGCAGTGCTTCTAAACGCGCTATTTCGGCTGGCTACACCTTC
V: TRBV5-1; J: TRBJ1-5; length: 16; D: -; size: many; CDR3: CASSLVGPGLGQPQHF; DNA: TGCGCCAGCAGCTTGGTAGGGCCGGGCCTTGGTCAGCCCCAGCATTTT
V: TRBV5-1; J: TRBJ2-3; length: 14; D: TRBD1; size: few; CDR3: CASSPGQVRGTQYF; DNA: TGCGCCAGCAGCCCGGGACAGGTCAGGGGTACGCAGTATTTT
V: TRBV4-3; J: TRBJ2-1; length: 15; D: TRBD2; size: many; CDR3: CASSQEILADNEQFF; DNA: TGCGCCAGCAGCCAAGAGATCCTAGCGGACAATGAGCAGTTCTTC
V: TRBV5-1; J: TRBJ1-2; length: 12; D: TRBD1; size: few; CDR3: CASSDDRVGYTF; DNA: TGCGCCAGCAGCGACGACAGGGTTGGCTACACCTTC
V: TRBV19; J: TRBJ2-7; length: 14; D: -; size: -; CDR3: CASSIGTENYEQYF; DNA: TGTGCCAGTAGTATAGGTACAGAGAACTACGAGCAGTACTTC
V: TRBV20-1; J: TRBJ1-1; length: 17; D: -; size: many; CDR3: CSARDGERGHPNTEAFF; DNA: TGCAGTGCTAGAGATGGGGAAAGGGGACACCCGAACACTGAAGCTTTCTTT
V: TRBV7-2; J: TRBJ2-3; length: 14; D: -; size: few; CDR3: CASSRIRELDTQYF; DNA: TGTGCCAGCAGCCGGATACGGGAGTTAGATACGCAGTATTTT
V: TRBV5-1; J: TRBJ2-7; length: 15; D: -; size: -; CDR3: CASSFPTTGSYEQYF; DNA: TGCGCCAGCAGCTTTCCCACGACAGGTTCCTACGAGCAGTACTTC
V: TRBV5-1; J: TRBJ2-7; length: 16; D: TRBD2; size: many; CDR3: CASKTRTSGSSYEQYF; DNA: TGCGCCAGCAAAACCCGGACTAGCGGAAGCTCCTACGAGCAGTACTTC
V: TRBV20-1; J: TRBJ1-1; length: 17; D: TRBD1; size: -; CDR3: CSARDPGQLIMNTEAFF; DNA: TGCAGTGCTAGGGACCCGGGACAGCTTATCATGAACACTGAAGCTTTCTTT
V: TRBV20-1; J: TRBJ2-4; length: 13; D: -; size: many; CDR3: CSANIVAGNIQYF; DNA: TGCAGTGCTAACATAGTGGCCGGAAACATTCAGTACTTC
V: TRBV5-1; J: TRBJ1-2; length: 14; D: -; size: -; CDR3: CASREGSDHYGYTF; DNA: TGCGCCAGCAGGGAGGGATCCGATCACTATGGCTACACCTTC
V: TRBV7-2; J: TRBJ1-3; length: 13; D: -; size: many; CDR3: CASSSGRGYTIYF; DNA: TGTGCCAGCAGCTCAGGGAGGGGATACACCATATATTTT
V: TRBV4-1; J: TRBJ1-6; length: 17; D: -; size: -; CDR3: CASSRGRAGTPDLTLHF; DNA: TGCGCCAGCAGCCGGGGTCGGGCCGGGACCCCAGACCTCACCCTCCACTTT
V: TRBV5-1; J: TRBJ2-5; length: 16; D: -; size: few; CDR3: CASSPDPGRIQETQYF; DNA: TGCGCCAGCAGCCCCGACCCGGGACGGATACAAGAGACCCAGTACTTC